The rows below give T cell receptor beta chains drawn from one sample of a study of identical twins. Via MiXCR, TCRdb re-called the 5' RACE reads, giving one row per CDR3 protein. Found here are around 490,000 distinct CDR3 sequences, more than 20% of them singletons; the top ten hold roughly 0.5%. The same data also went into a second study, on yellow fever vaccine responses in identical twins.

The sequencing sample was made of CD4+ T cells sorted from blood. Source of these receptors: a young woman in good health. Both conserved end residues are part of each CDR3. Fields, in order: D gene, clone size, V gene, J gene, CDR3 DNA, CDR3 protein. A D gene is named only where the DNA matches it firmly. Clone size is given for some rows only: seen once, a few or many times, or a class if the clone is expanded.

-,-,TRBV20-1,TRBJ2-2,TGCTGTGCTAGGGGAGAAAGATTCCCGTTGGGGCCCGGAAATATTCGGCAGCTGTTTTTT,CCARGERFPLGPGNIRQLFF
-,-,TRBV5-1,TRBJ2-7,TGCGCCAGCAGCTTGGACCCAGGTGGAACCTACGAGCAGTACTTC,CASSLDPGGTYEQYF
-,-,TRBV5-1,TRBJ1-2,TGCGCCAGCAGCTTGGGAGCAATGTGGGACGGTGGGGTCCATGGCTACACCTTC,CASSLGAMWDGGVHGYTF
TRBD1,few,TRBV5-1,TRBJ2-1,TGCGCCAGCCGAACAGGGGGCCTGGGCAATGAGCAGTTCTTC,CASRTGGLGNEQFF
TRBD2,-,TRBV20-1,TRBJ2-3,TGCAGTCCTAGCGGGGGGACAGATACGCAGTATTTT,CSPSGGTDTQYF
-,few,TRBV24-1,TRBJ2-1,TGTGCCACCAGCGGGTCATCCTACAATGAGCAGTTCTTC,CATSGSSYNEQFF
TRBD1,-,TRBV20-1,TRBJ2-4,TGCAGTGCTAGGGGGGACAGTCCTCCAAGGGATTTAGCCAAAAACATTCAGTACTTC,CSARGDSPPRDLAKNIQYF
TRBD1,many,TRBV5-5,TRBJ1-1,TGTGCCAGCAGCTTGCTACAGGGGGCGAGCACTGAAGCTTTCTTT,CASSLLQGASTEAFF
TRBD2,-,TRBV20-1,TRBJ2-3,TGCAGTGCCCTCAGCGGGGATTCAGCCTCAGATACGCAGTATTTT,CSALSGDSASDTQYF
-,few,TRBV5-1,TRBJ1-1,TGCGCCAGCAGCTCGGATCCATGGAGCAAAGCTTTCTTT,CASSSDPWSKAFF
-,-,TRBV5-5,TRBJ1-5,TGTGCCAGCAGCCCAGGGACTCTCGGGGTTCAGCCCCAGCATTTT,CASSPGTLGVQPQHF
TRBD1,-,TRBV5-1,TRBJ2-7,TGCGCCAGCAGACCAACAGGGGGAAGCTCCTACGAGCAGTACTTC,CASRPTGGSSYEQYF
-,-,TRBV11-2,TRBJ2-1,TGTGCCAGCAGCTCCGGGAGAGGGCGACCTGAAACATTCCTTGAGCAGTTCTTC,CASSSGRGRPETFLEQFF
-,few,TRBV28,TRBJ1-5,TGTGCCAGCTCCAGCCTGGCGGGCAATCAGCCCCAGCATTTT,CASSSLAGNQPQHF
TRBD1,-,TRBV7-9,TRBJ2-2,TGTGCCAGCAGCTCGGAACAGGGGGCGGCCGGGGAGCTGTTTTTT,CASSSEQGAAGELFF
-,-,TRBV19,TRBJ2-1,TGTGCCAGTAGTATAGTGCGGGGCCAATACAATGAGCAGTTCTTC,CASSIVRGQYNEQFF
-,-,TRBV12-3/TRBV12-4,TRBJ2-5,TGTGCCAGCAGTTTAGCGGGGGGATCGGGGACCCAGTACTTC,CASSLAGGSGTQYF
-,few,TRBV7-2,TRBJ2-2,TGTGCCAGCAGCTCGCGAAAGCCCACCGGGGAGCTGTTTTTT,CASSSRKPTGELFF
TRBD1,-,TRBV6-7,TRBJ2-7,TGTGCCAGCAGTTACTCGGGGACAGGTGAACTTTACGAGCAGTACTTC,CASSYSGTGELYEQYF
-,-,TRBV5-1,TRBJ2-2,TGCGCCAGCAGCTTGGACAGCCGAAAAACCGGGGAGCTGTTTTTT,CASSLDSRKTGELFF
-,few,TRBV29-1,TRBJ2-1,TGCAGCGTTGTCAACGGATTTAATGAGCAGTTCTTC,CSVVNGFNEQFF
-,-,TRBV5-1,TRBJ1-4,TGCGCCAGCAGCTTGGCCTGGCGAGCTAATGAAAAACTGTTTTTT,CASSLAWRANEKLFF
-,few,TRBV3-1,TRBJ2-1,TGTGCCAGCAGCCAGACTAGTACCAATGAGCAGTTCTTC,CASSQTSTNEQFF
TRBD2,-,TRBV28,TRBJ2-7,TGTGCCAGCAGCCACACTAGCGGAGGACAATACGAGCAGTACTTC,CASSHTSGGQYEQYF
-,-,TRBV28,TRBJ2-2,TGTGCCAGCAGTAAAGGACAGTTTCGGACCGGGGAGCTGTTTTTT,CASSKGQFRTGELFF
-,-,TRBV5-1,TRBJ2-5,TGCGCCAGCACCTTTGGGCAGGTCCAAGAGACCCAGTACTTC,CASTFGQVQETQYF
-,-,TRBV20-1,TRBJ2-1,TGCAGTGCGATACCAAAGGGAGGATACAATGAGCAGTTCTTC,CSAIPKGGYNEQFF
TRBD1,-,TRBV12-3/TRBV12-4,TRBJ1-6,TGTGCCAGCAGTCTACAGGGGGCCGGGAGTTCACCCCTCCACTTT,CASSLQGAGSSPLHF
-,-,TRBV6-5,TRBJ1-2,TGTGCCAGCAGTCACTCGACGGGCCACTATGGCTACACCTTC,CASSHSTGHYGYTF
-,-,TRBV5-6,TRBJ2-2,TGTGCCAGCAGCTTGAGGACAGCCCCCGGGGAGCTGTTTTTT,CASSLRTAPGELFF
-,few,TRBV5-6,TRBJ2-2,TGTGCCAGCAGCTTTAAAACAGGTCGCCCCGGGGAGCTGTTTTTT,CASSFKTGRPGELFF
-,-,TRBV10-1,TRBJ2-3,TGCGCCAGCAGTGTTCCGGGAACGGGCACAGATACGCAGTATTTT,CASSVPGTGTDTQYF
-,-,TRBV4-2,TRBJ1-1,TGTGCCAGCAGCCAAGCCTTGCTTAAGGACACTGAAGCTTTCTTT,CASSQALLKDTEAFF
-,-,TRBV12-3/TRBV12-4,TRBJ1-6,TGTGCCAGCAGCAGCGGGGTGGCACCCCTCCACTTT,CASSSGVAPLHF
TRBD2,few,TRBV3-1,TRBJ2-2,TGTGCCAGCAGCCACAATAGCGGGAGGACGACCGGGGAGCTGTTTTTT,CASSHNSGRTTGELFF
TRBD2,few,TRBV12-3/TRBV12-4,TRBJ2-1,TGTGCCAGCAGTTTTAGCCTGCTCAGGGGACTAGCGGGAGTTAAGGGGGAAGATGAGCAGTTCTTC,CASSFSLLRGLAGVKGEDEQFF
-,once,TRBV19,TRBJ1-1,TGTGCCAGTGGCCTCGGGACGAACACTGAAGCTTTCTTT,CASGLGTNTEAFF
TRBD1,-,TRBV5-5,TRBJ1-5,TGTGCCAGCAGCCAACAGGGGTTCCAGCCCCAGCATTTT,CASSQQGFQPQHF
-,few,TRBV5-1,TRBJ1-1,TGCGCCAGCAGCTCGACTGCGTCGAACACTGAAGCTTTCTTT,CASSSTASNTEAFF
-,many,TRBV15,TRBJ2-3,TGTGCCACCAGCAGCCCTAACAGGGACCGCACAGATACGCAGTATTTT,CATSSPNRDRTDTQYF
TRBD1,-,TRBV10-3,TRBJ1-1,TGTGCCACACACCCGGGACAGAGAATCACTGAAGCTTTCTTT,CATHPGQRITEAFF
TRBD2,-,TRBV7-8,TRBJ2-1,TGTGCCAGCAGCCGTCTCCTAGCGGGATTCTACAATGAGCAGTTCTTC,CASSRLLAGFYNEQFF
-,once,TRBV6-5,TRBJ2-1,TGTGCCAGCAAAGTGACACTAGCTCTTAGTGAGCAGTTCTTC,CASKVTLALSEQFF
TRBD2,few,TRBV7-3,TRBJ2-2,TGTGCCAGCAGCTTAAATAGGCCGACTAGCGGGGGACTCAACACCGGGGAGCTGTTTTTT,CASSLNRPTSGGLNTGELFF
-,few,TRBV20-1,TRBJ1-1,TGCAGTGCTAGGGGCTCGGGGACGGTGAACACTGAAGCTTTCTTT,CSARGSGTVNTEAFF
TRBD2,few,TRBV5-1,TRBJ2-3,TGCGCCAGCAGCTTCGAAGGACTAGCGGGACCGGAATGGAGCACAGATACGCAGTATTTT,CASSFEGLAGPEWSTDTQYF
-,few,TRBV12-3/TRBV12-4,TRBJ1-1,TGTGCCAGCAGCGAAAGACCCAGGGGAGACACTGAAGCTTTCTTT,CASSERPRGDTEAFF
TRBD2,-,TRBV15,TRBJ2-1,TGTGCCACCAGCATCGAGCGGGAGGGCCTGGATGAGCAGTTCTTC,CATSIEREGLDEQFF
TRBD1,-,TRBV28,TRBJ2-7,TGTGCCAGCAGATACCGGGACAGGGACTACGAGCAGTACTTC,CASRYRDRDYEQYF
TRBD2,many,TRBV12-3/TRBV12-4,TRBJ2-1,TGTGCCAGCAGTTTAGGGACTAGCGGGAGTAATGAGCAGTTCTTC,CASSLGTSGSNEQFF